Listed below are T cell receptor beta chains from one sample, sequenced in a study of shared clonotypes between healthy human individuals. Method: immunoSEQ multiplex PCR; TCRdb's copy keeps in-frame clones and lacks some. The profile shows 550,000 to 800,000 clones, 90% of them singletons. Sequenced sample: memory CD8+ T cells from PBMCs. All receptors derive from a man younger than 35 in good health. Some clones in this sample may be carry-over from other donors' samples. Each CDR3 is given with its conserved first and last residue. D genes are given only for firm matches. Some rows have no size entry. The others give once, few or many, or a class for an expanded clone.

d_gene	len	abundance	v_gene	j_gene	CDR3nt	CDR3aa
TRBD2	18	.	TRBV4-3	TRBJ2-1	TGCGCCAGCAGCAGTGGACTAGCGGTTACTGTGGGAGCGAATGAGCAGTTCTTC	CASSSGLAVTVGANEQFF
.	18	once	TRBV5-1	TRBJ2-1	TGCGCCAGCAGCTTGAGTTTAGGAGGGGAAGGAACCTACAATGAGCAGTTCTTC	CASSLSLGGEGTYNEQFF
TRBD2	15	.	TRBV4-3	TRBJ2-7	TGCGCCAGCAGCCTTGATCCCGGGACTACCTACGAGCAGTACTTC	CASSLDPGTTYEQYF
.	17	.	TRBV7-3	TRBJ2-6	TGTGCCAGCAGCTCTACAGACGGGTTCTCTGGGGCCAACGTCCTGACTTTC	CASSSTDGFSGANVLTF
.	14	.	TRBV7-6	TRBJ2-1	TGTGCCAGCAGCCAAATTACTAGTTACAATGAGCAGTTCTTC	CASSQITSYNEQFF
.	15	.	TRBV4-3	TRBJ1-4	TGCGCCAGCAGCCAAGTGTCGCACAGTAATGAAAAACTGTTTTTT	CASSQVSHSNEKLFF
TRBD2	17	.	TRBV7-3	TRBJ2-3	TGTGCCAGCAGCTCCTCGGGACTAGCGGGAACCACAGATACGCAGTATTTT	CASSSSGLAGTTDTQYF
.	13	.	TRBV29-1	TRBJ1-2	TGCAGCGTGTCGGGTACATTTAACTATGGCTACACCTTC	CSVSGTFNYGYTF
.	16	once	TRBV12-5	TRBJ2-7	TGTGCTAGTGGTTTGTATCCGCCTCCGCCCACATACGAGCAGTACTTC	CASGLYPPPPTYEQYF
.	16	.	TRBV2	TRBJ2-1	TGTGCCAGCACAGAGGGTTACCCAAGGGCCTACAATGAGCAGTTCTTC	CASTEGYPRAYNEQFF
TRBD1	14	.	TRBV5-1	TRBJ1-2	TGCGCCAGCAGTACGACAGGGGGCTACTATGGCTACACCTTC	CASSTTGGYYGYTF
.	18	once	TRBV27	TRBJ1-6	TGTGCCAGCAGTCCCGGATCGATTTGGCTCTCCTATAATTCACCCCTCCACTTT	CASSPGSIWLSYNSPLHF
TRBD2	17	.	TRBV15	TRBJ2-3	TGTGCCTCTTCTCCCGGGACTAGCGGGAGCAGGTCAGATACGCAGTATTTT	CASSPGTSGSRSDTQYF
.	10	.	TRBV6-5	TRBJ1-2	TGTGCCAGCAGTTCTTTCGGCTACACCTTC	CASSSFGYTF
.	14	.	TRBV9	TRBJ2-1	TGTGCCAGCAGCGGAACCGGGTCCTCACGTGAGCAGTTCTTC	CASSGTGSSREQFF
TRBD1	16	.	TRBV7-9	TRBJ1-1	TGTGCCAGCAGCTTAGCAGGGACAGGGATTAACACTGAAGCTTTCTTT	CASSLAGTGINTEAFF
.	15	.	TRBV28	TRBJ1-2	TGTGCCAGCAGTACTATACCCCAGGGATCTAGAGGCTACACCTTC	CASSTIPQGSRGYTF
.	14	.	TRBV6-5	TRBJ2-4	TGTGCCAGCAGTTGGGGGGGCCACAAAAACATTCAGTACTTC	CASSWGGHKNIQYF
TRBD1	18	.	TRBV19	TRBJ2-1	TGTGCCAGTAGTATGGGTAGGGGGCGTGTGGGGTCCTACAATGAGCAGTTCTTC	CASSMGRGRVGSYNEQFF
TRBD2	16	.	TRBV19	TRBJ2-1	TGTGCCAGTAGTAAGGCTAGCGGGAGGAAGGGTTACGAGCAGTTCTTC	CASSKASGRKGYEQFF
TRBD1	19	.	TRBV5-6	TRBJ1-5	TGTGCCAGCAGCTTAATAGGGAGAGGCAGGGGGCTTAGCAATCAGCCCCAGCATTTT	CASSLIGRGRGLSNQPQHF
.	15	.	TRBV9	TRBJ1-3	TGTGCCAGCAGCGTAGCAGGGGCATTAGGAAACACCATATATTTT	CASSVAGALGNTIYF
.	15	.	TRBV2	TRBJ1-4	TGTGCCAGCAGTGAGCGTAGGACCGCGAATGAAAAACTGTTTTTT	CASSERRTANEKLFF
TRBD2	22	once	TRBV28	TRBJ2-2	TGTGCCGTCCGGGGACTGATTGGAGGGAGGGCCCAGGTAGCATCGGGCACCGGGGAGCTGTTTTTT	CAVRGLIGGRAQVASGTGELFF
.	14	.	TRBV10-3	TRBJ2-7	TGTGCCATCAGTGAGAGACAGGTTCTCTACGAGCAGTACTTC	CAISERQVLYEQYF
TRBD1	13	.	TRBV30	TRBJ2-3	TGTGCCTGGGGGACAGGGAGCACAGATACGCAGTATTTT	CAWGTGSTDTQYF
.	14	.	TRBV27	TRBJ1-1	TGTGCCAGCAGTTCACTCGGGGGAGACACTGAAGCTTTCTTT	CASSSLGGDTEAFF
.	14	.	TRBV25-1	TRBJ1-4	TGTGCCAGCAGTCGCCCTGCAACTAATGAAAAACTGTTTTTT	CASSRPATNEKLFF
TRBD1	18	.	TRBV25-1	TRBJ2-6	TGTGCCAGCAGTGAGGACAGGAGCTCTTCCTCTGGGGCCAACGTCCTGACTTTC	CASSEDRSSSSGANVLTF
TRBD1	15	.	TRBV19	TRBJ2-7	TGTGCCAGTAGTATAGGACAGGGTTCTTCCTACGAGCAGTACTTC	CASSIGQGSSYEQYF
.	15	.	TRBV4-3	TRBJ2-7	TGCGCCAGCAGCCAAGATCCGGGAGAGGGCTACGAGCAGTACTTC	CASSQDPGEGYEQYF
TRBD1	14	.	TRBV7-2	TRBJ1-2	TGTGCCAGCAGCCCCATCGGGGACAGCTATGGCTACACCTTC	CASSPIGDSYGYTF
TRBD2	16	.	TRBV10-3	TRBJ2-4	TGTGCCATCAGTGACTTAGCGGGAGAGGGCAAAAACATTCAGTACTTC	CAISDLAGEGKNIQYF
.	13	.	TRBV5-8	TRBJ2-1	TGTGCCAGCAGCTTGACAGAAGACAATGAGCAGTTCTTC	CASSLTEDNEQFF
TRBD1	16	.	TRBV7-6	TRBJ1-1	TGTGCCAGCAGCTTAGGTAGACAGGGTTGGCACACTGAAGCTTTCTTT	CASSLGRQGWHTEAFF
TRBD2	15	.	TRBV6-5	TRBJ2-1	TGTGCCAGCAGCCAACTAGCGGGAGGACCCAATGAGCAGTTCTTC	CASSQLAGGPNEQFF
.	12	.	TRBV13	TRBJ2-5	TGTGCCAGCAGCTCTAGGCGGGAGACCCAGTACTTC	CASSSRRETQYF
.	16	once	TRBV4-1	TRBJ1-5	TGCGCCAGCAGCCCCCTCCCAGGGAGTGGCAATCAGCCCCAGCATTTT	CASSPLPGSGNQPQHF
TRBD2	18	.	TRBV7-9	TRBJ2-5	TGTGCCAGCTATAGGGGCGGGTTAGCGGGAGTTCGAGGAGAGACCCAGTACTTC	CASYRGGLAGVRGETQYF
.	12	.	TRBV29-1	TRBJ2-2	TGCAGCGTTGAAGGTTTCACCGGGGAGCTGTTTTTT	CSVEGFTGELFF
.	12	.	TRBV5-1	TRBJ2-1	TGCGCCAGCAGCTTGAGCTACAATGAGCAGTTCTTC	CASSLSYNEQFF
.	13	.	TRBV5-4	TRBJ2-2	TGTGCCAGCAGCCCTGAAAGTACCGGGGAGCTGTTTTTT	CASSPESTGELFF
TRBD2	16	.	TRBV7-9	TRBJ2-5	TGTGCCAGCAGCTTAGTACTAGCGGGAGGCGGAGAGACCCAGTACTTC	CASSLVLAGGGETQYF
TRBD1	18	.	TRBV19	TRBJ1-2	TGTGCCAGTAGTATACTTCCTACTTGGGGACAGAAGAACTATGGCTACACCTTC	CASSILPTWGQKNYGYTF
.	16	.	TRBV14	TRBJ2-5	TGTGCCAGCAGCCACAAATACGGGTACGGGTCAGAGACCCAGTACTTC	CASSHKYGYGSETQYF
TRBD2	13	once	TRBV5-6	TRBJ2-7	TGTGCCAGCAGGACTAGCGGTTCTAAGGAGCAGTACTTC	CASRTSGSKEQYF
.	15	.	TRBV7-9	TRBJ2-3	TGTGCCAGCCAAGAGCGGGGACATAGCACAGATACGCAGTATTTT	CASQERGHSTDTQYF
.	18	once	TRBV7-9	TRBJ2-3	TGTGCCAGCAGCTTATCGATCGAGGGCCCGAGATACACAGATACGCAGTATTTT	CASSLSIEGPRYTDTQYF
TRBD2	17	.	TRBV13	TRBJ2-1	TGTGCCAGCAGCTTAGGTCCGGGACTAGCGGCCCTGAATGAGCAGTTCTTC	CASSLGPGLAALNEQFF
.	14	once	TRBV13	TRBJ2-1	TGTGCCAGCGGTGGACGGCGGGACTACAATGAGCAGTTCTTC	CASGGRRDYNEQFF
.	15	.	TRBV7-9	TRBJ2-5	TGTGCCAGCAGCTTGGAGTTCGGGGGTCAAGAGACCCAGTACTTC	CASSLEFGGQETQYF
TRBD2	17	once	TRBV27	TRBJ2-5	TGTGCCAGCAGTCCCCCGGGACTAGCGGGAGGGAGGGAGACCCAGTACTTC	CASSPPGLAGGRETQYF
.	17	.	TRBV19	TRBJ2-3	TGTGCCAGTAGTGCTGACCCGGGACTTCTCTGGGCAGATACGCAGTATTTT	CASSADPGLLWADTQYF
.	13	.	TRBV6-5	TRBJ2-7	TGTGCCAGCTCTCAAAGCGGGTACTACGAGCAGTACTTC	CASSQSGYYEQYF